Presented here are 24 T cell receptor beta chains from one specimen sequenced in a study of blood T cell repertoires in COVID-19. TCRdb keeps only in-frame clones here, not all; method: immunoSEQ multiplex PCR. Among some 390,000 clones, 85% to 90% were seen once, and the ten largest hold around 1.1%. Sequences were obtained from PBMCs or T cells enriched from blood (not recorded which). These receptor sequences come from a man aged 25-40 years who had recovered from COVID-19.

The chain uses TRBV21-1 and TRBJ1-5; TRBD1 is taken as the D call from the table, unchecked against the DNA. TRBV21-1 is designated a pseudogene. The CDR3 spans 13 residues. CDR3 DNA: TGTGCCAGCAGCAAAAGGGGTTTTCAGCCCCAGCATTTT. Translated: CASSKRGFQPQHF.

A remark on this clone: The sample holds other DNA sequences that translate to the same CDR3. This chain uses TRBV27 with TRBJ1-1; D remains ambiguous. The V and J ends lost 3 bases and 3 bases respectively, with 8 bases between them. Germline CDR1 MNHEY, CDR2 SMNVEV (reference sequence). The CDR3 extends over 13 amino acids. Here the CDR3 reads CASSFQEDTEAFF. The CDR3 DNA reads as TGTGCCAGCAGTTTCCAGGAGGACACTGAAGCTTTCTTT.

This sequence joins TRBV15 and TRBJ1-1; D is undetermined. The CDR3 runs to 15 residues. Germline values: CDR1 LNHNV, CDR2 YYDKDF (reference sequence). Trimming left V 0 bases short and J 3 bases short, with 11 bases between. The CDR3 loop is CATSRDLDMDTEAFF. The CDR3 DNA sequence: TGTGCCACCAGCAGAGATCTCGACATGGACACTGAAGCTTTCTTT.

The V call is TRBV15, the J call TRBJ2-2, with TRBD2 matching 16 bases. The length of the CDR3 is 22 residues. CDR1 is LNHNV and CDR2 is YYDKDF in the germline V gene (reference sequence). With 1 base clipped from V and 5 bases from J, the junction kept 16 bases outside the gene matches. The CDR3 DNA sequence: TGTGCCACCAGCAGAGGCCGGGGCGGGGGACTAGCGGGAGGGCCGCGGACCGGGGAGCTGTTTTTT. Its translation is CATSRGRGGGLAGGPRTGELFF.

V usage is TRBV21-1 and J usage is TRBJ2-3; the table's D call, TRBD1, was not checked against the DNA. TRBV21-1 counts as a pseudogene. The CDR3 runs to 14 residues. CDR3 coding DNA: TGTGCCAGCAGTACAAACAGGGGAGCAGATACGCAGTATTTT. Amino acids: CASSTNRGADTQYF.

V usage is TRBV19 and J usage is TRBJ2-1, with D possibly TRBD2 on 5 matching bases. CDR1 is LNHDA, CDR2 SQIVND, per germline (reference sequence). Trimming left V 5 bases short and J 0 bases short, with 8 bases between. The CDR3 runs to 14 residues. The CDR3 nucleotides are TGTGCCAGTAGTCTGGGGAGCTCCTACAATGAGCAGTTCTTC. This translates into CASSLGSSYNEQFF.

V and J are TRBV28 and TRBJ2-7; 9 positions agree with TRBD2. The CDR3 is 14 amino acids. Trimming cost V 9 bases and J 3 bases; bases outside gene matches: 9. Germline CDR1 reads MDHEN; CDR2 reads SYDVKM. Here the CDR3 DNA reads TGTGCCAGTTCGGCGGGGGGGAGCGTCTACGAGCAGTACTTC. Translating gives CASSAGGSVYEQYF. The complete variable domain, with remaining parts taken from reference TRBV28 and TRBJ2-7, reads DVKVTQSSRYLVKRTGEKVFLECVQDMDHENMFWYRQDPGLGLRLIYFSYDVKMKEKGDIPEGYSVSREKKERFSLILESASTNQTSMYLCASSAGGSVYEQYFGPGTRLTVT.

The chain recombines TRBV24-1 with TRBJ2-3, with 8 bases lining up with TRBD2. This CDR3 is built from 15 residues. The V and J ends lost 9 bases and 1 base, in that order; junction bases with no gene match: 8. Germline assignment: CDR1 KGHDR and CDR2 SFDVKD. In DNA form, the CDR3 reads TGTGCCACCCGGGAGGGGGGGAAGGGCACAGATACGCAGTATTTT. It yields the protein CATREGGKGTDTQYF.

J is TRBJ1-4 and V is TRBV25-1, with D uncertain. V was clipped by 7 bases and J by 0 bases, with 15 bases between them. The CDR3 contains 16 residues. Germline CDR1 MGHDK, CDR2 SYGVNS. The CDR3 DNA reads TGTGCCAGCAAGCGACCCCTGATTGCAACTAATGAAAAACTGTTTTTT. Translation gives CASKRPLIATNEKLFF.

This chain joins TRBV28 and TRBJ2-7; maybe TRBD1 (5 bases). The germline gives CDR1 MDHEN, CDR2 SYDVKM. V shed 5 bases and J shed 3 bases, with 8 bases lying between them. The CDR3 is made up of 12 amino acids. The CDR3 coding sequence is TGTGCCAGCAGTCCAGGGTACTACGAGCAGTACTTC. Translating it yields CASSPGYYEQYF.

The rearrangement links TRBV2 to TRBJ2-2; TRBD2 aligns across 8 bases. The CDR3 spans 14 residues. CDR1 is SNHLY and CDR2 is FYNNEI in the germline V gene. With 6 bases clipped from V and 7 bases from J, the junction kept 7 bases outside the gene matches. Here the CDR3 DNA reads TGTGCCAGCAGCGTACTAGCGGAGAACGGGGAGCTGTTTTTT. Translated: CASSVLAENGELFF.

In DNA form, the CDR3 reads TGTGCCTGGAGCCAACAAAAAGGAAACACCATATATTTT. The encoded protein is CAWSQQKGNTIYF. J is TRBJ1-3 and V is TRBV30; no reliable D call. The CDR3 sequence is 13 residues long. Germline V CDR1 and CDR2: GTSNPN, SVGIG (reference sequence). The V end was cut by 3 bases, the J end by 4 bases, with 10 bases between.

The chain has TRBV4-2 and TRBJ1-5; 7 nucleotides agree with TRBD1. The CDR3 sequence is 20 residues long. V was clipped by 4 bases and J by 6 bases; unmatched bases: 24. Germline loops: CDR1 LGHNA, CDR2 YNFKEQ. CDR3 protein: CASSRIRDSKVGAVIQPQHF. In DNA form, the CDR3 reads TGTGCCAGCAGCCGCATTCGGGACAGTAAGGTCGGAGCAGTGATTCAGCCCCAGCATTTT.

V and J are TRBV27 and TRBJ1-6; 11 nucleotides match TRBD1. The CDR3 length is 15 residues. From germline, CDR1 is MNHEY and CDR2 SMNVEV (reference sequence). The V segment lost 5 bases and the J segment 11 bases; nucleotides outside the gene matches: 8. CDR3 in amino acids: CASSLGTGGQTPLHF. The CDR3 DNA reads as TGTGCCAGCAGTCTAGGGACAGGGGGACAAACACCCCTCCACTTT.

The chain combines TRBV25-1 with TRBJ2-3; the D gene is possibly TRBD1 (6 bases). Trimming removed 1 base at V and 4 bases at J, with 9 bases between. CDR3 length: 14 residues. Germline V gene lookup returns CDR1 MGHDK and CDR2 SYGVNS. This chain's CDR3 is CASSELAGADTQYF. The CDR3 region has the DNA TGTGCCAGCAGTGAATTGGCAGGGGCAGATACGCAGTATTTT.

This chain uses TRBV24-1 with TRBJ2-2, with 10 bases identical to TRBD2. Looked up from germline, CDR1 is KGHDR and CDR2 is SFDVKD. The CDR3 runs 18 residues. V lost 4 bases, J lost 5 bases, and 12 bases stayed unmatched. The CDR3, as DNA: TGTGCCACCAGTGACCTTGCCGATCTAGCGGGAGTTACCGGGGAGCTGTTTTTT. Translated: CATSDLADLAGVTGELFF.

The J gene is TRBJ2-5, the V gene TRBV12-5; TRBD1 matches at 8 bases. The V segment lost 3 bases and the J segment 7 bases; nucleotides outside the gene matches: 10. The CDR3 is 15 amino acids. The V gene's germline CDR1 is LGHNT and CDR2 FRNRAP. CDR3: CASGFSGQGSGTQYF. In DNA, the CDR3 is TGTGCTAGTGGTTTCTCCGGACAGGGCTCAGGGACCCAGTACTTC.

The J gene is TRBJ1-2, the V gene TRBV28; D uncertain. In germline, CDR1 is MDHEN, CDR2 SYDVKM. The CDR3 totals 13 residues. V was shortened by 1 base and J by 2 bases, with 5 bases between the two germline ends. The CDR3 nucleotides read TGTGCCAGCAGTTTATCCAGGAACTATGGCTACACCTTC. Amino acids: CASSLSRNYGYTF.

The chain employs TRBV6-4 and TRBJ1-5; D remains ambiguous. CDR1 and CDR2 (germline): MRHNA, SNTAGT. The length of the CDR3 is 13 residues. V shed 4 bases and J shed 8 bases, with 12 bases lying between them. Written as DNA, the CDR3 is TGTGCCAGCAGTGCTAGCGGAGAGGAGCCCCAGCATTTT. It encodes CASSASGEEPQHF.

The CDR3, as DNA: TGTGCCAGCAGCCCGGGGTTGGGTCCGAACACTGAAGCTTTCTTT. The encoded protein is CASSPGLGPNTEAFF. The V and J genes are TRBV7-9 and TRBJ1-1; D is unclear. Trimming cost V 5 bases and J 1 base, with 14 bases left between them. The CDR3 is made up of 15 amino acids. Germline assignment: CDR1 SEHNR and CDR2 FQNEAQ (reference sequence).

This chain connects TRBV7-2 to TRBJ2-2, with TRBD2 matching over 9 bases. Germline V gene data show CDR1 as SGHTA and CDR2 as FQGNSA. V was clipped by 4 bases and J by 4 bases; unmatched bases: 1. This CDR3 spans 14 amino acids. The CDR3 sequence is CASSSTSGTGELFF. CDR3 nucleotides: TGTGCCAGCAGCTCGACTAGCGGCACCGGGGAGCTGTTTTTT.

This chain's CDR3 is CASRSGQGSTDTQYF. The CDR3 region has the DNA TGTGCCAGCAGGAGTGGACAGGGGAGCACAGATACGCAGTATTTT. The chain has TRBV6-5 and TRBJ2-3; 9 bases agree with TRBD1. Germline values: CDR1 MNHEY, CDR2 SVGAGI. V shed 6 bases, J shed 0 bases, and the junction held 4 bases outside the gene matches. CDR3 size: 15 residues.

The chain carries TRBV9 and TRBJ2-6, with a possible D match to TRBD2 (5 bases). The V gene's germline CDR1 is SGDLS and CDR2 YYNGEE. This CDR3 spans 18 amino acids. Trimming cost V 6 bases and J 0 bases, with 19 bases left between them. DNA for the CDR3: TGTGCCAGCACCCCGGGGTTGGGAGCCAGCTCTGGGGCCAACGTCCTGACTTTC. Encoded protein: CASTPGLGASSGANVLTF. Full variable domain (remainder filled in from reference TRBV9 and TRBJ2-6): DSGVTQTPKHLITATGQRVTLRCSPRSGDLSVYWYQQSLDQGLQFLIQYYNGEERAKGNILERFSAQQFPDLHSELNLSSLELGDSALYFCASTPGLGASSGANVLTFGAGSRLTVL.

J is TRBJ2-7 and V is TRBV28; TRBD2 aligns across 7 bases. The CDR3 consists of 14 residues. The germline V gene has CDR1 MDHEN and CDR2 SYDVKM. V shed 8 bases and J 3 bases; nucleotides not matched to a gene: 10. CDR3 DNA: TGTGCCAGCGCAAAAGGCGGGAGTCTCTACGAGCAGTACTTC. Translation gives CASAKGGSLYEQYF.